This T cell receptor beta chain was identified in a study of blood T cell repertoires in COVID-19. For the study at large: COVID-19 samples, acute and convalescent, were from the United States, Italy and Spain. The analysed material was cDNA or gDNA that came from T cells, B-cell-depleted T cells, or PBMCs.

Per the authors' pipeline: By means of reference gene primer amplification, nucleated cell counts were estimated. Sequenced by immunoSEQ multiplex PCR; TCRdb stores in-frame clones only, minus some. V, J and clone size were drawn from that table, and D and trimming were deduced from the DNA. The sample records 150,000 or so clones, approximately 75% being singletons. Germline CDR1 is LGHNA and CDR2 is YSLEER. The CDR3 covers 17 residues. Trimming removed 4 bases from V and 0 bases from J; junction bases left unmatched: 9. The sample taken for sequencing was peripheral blood. The TCR sequence derives from a human donor in a cohort sampled during active COVID-19. The rearrangement uses TRBV4-3 and TRBJ2-1, with 7 bases matching TRBD1. CDR3 sequence reads: CASSLDRVQFSYNEQFF. Here the CDR3 DNA reads TGCGCCAGCAGCCTTGACAGGGTACAATTCTCCTACAATGAGCAGTTCTTC.